This entry is about one TCR beta chain. Its specific antigen is unknown. No much larger clonotype is one base removed from it; base qualities were not supplied. The donors were limited-stage small-cell lung cancer patients whose surgical resection took place in Hangzhou, China, between the late 2000s and the early 2020s. All donors had upfront surgery without preoperative chemotherapy or radiotherapy, and none received immunotherapy before or after surgery. In the sequenced cohort of 15 to 20 patients, every patient was either a smoker or a heavy second-hand smoker. To represent spatial heterogeneity of the primary tumors, three regions were collected from each tumor FFPE block using a grid approach. To enrich for malignant cells, tumor regions underwent macrodissection, and selection was restricted to regions expected to yield at least 150 ng DNA. To characterize heterogeneity of the T cell repertoire, the study applied multi-region TCR-beta sequencing to resected limited-stage small-cell lung cancers and to tumor-adjacent lung tissue. The AllPrep DNA/RNA FFPE Kit (Qiagen) was used to extract genomic DNA from FFPE tissue.

This sample was included in a study of T cells and copy number aberrations in small-cell lung cancer (dated by TCRdb to the early 2020s). For the wider study: Whole-exome sequencing of the same tumor regions was paired with TCR repertoire sequencing so that T cell metrics could be related to mutations and copy number aberrations. Tumor TCR data were available for approximately 16 patients, and 11 to 15 patients had TCR data from both tumor and normal tissue. General study outcomes and caveats: The TCR repertoire was highly heterogeneous across regions: about 79.9-97.7% of clones were restricted to a single region, a lower overlap than in localized NSCLC. Higher copy number aberration burden was negatively correlated with tumor T-cell density, richness and clonality. Every specimen was formalin-fixed paraffin-embedded tissue, a material known to introduce sequencing artifacts. The study was limited by a small sample size because surgical resection is uncommon in small-cell lung cancer, and the findings require validation. Lower T-cell density, richness and clonality were observed in tumors than in adjacent lung tissue, although the difference in density was not significant.

The CDR3 covers 14 residues, taking in both the cysteine and the phenylalanine. Only the CDR3 portion is preserved as DNA: 42 bases, with reading frame beginning at the first base. V is cut by 1 base and J by 7 bases, and the space between the germline ends is 11 bases. Looking up the germline V gene yields CDR1 SGHRS and CDR2 YFSETQ. TCR-beta CDR3 regions were amplified from genomic DNA with the immunoSEQ hsTCRB Kit using multiplexed V- and J-gene primers. Unique DNA barcodes were added in a second PCR, and the samples were pooled together with a negative control and a positive control. The pooled TCR-beta libraries were sequenced using a 150-cycle paired-end protocol on an Illumina MiSeq. The paper's processing steps were these. Adaptive Biotechnologies processed the raw sequencing data into a report containing normalized, annotated TCR-beta repertoires. T-cell density was computed as TCR-beta templates normalized to usable DNA, which was estimated by amplifying housekeeping genes. Richness counted unique rearrangements, and clonality was defined as 1 minus Pielou's evenness. The Jaccard index, the Morisita overlap index, and the proportion of shared top-20 clonotypes were used to quantify intratumor TCR heterogeneity between regions. TCRdb stores this immuneACCESS table with in-frame sequences only. Part of the clones is absent; in the studies checked, under half of the shortfall reflects unresolved V genes, and no reason is known for the rest. The DNA gave D and trimming, while V, J and clone size come from that table. This sample holds 950 to 1,500 clones; over 75% were observed only once. The top ten hold 4.9% of the sample.

Rearrangement joined TRBV5-1 to TRBJ2-2; the D element might be TRBD1 or TRBD2, as each aligns at 6 bases. Sample: tumor tissue. The clonotype comes from a woman in her fifties or sixties with small cell lung cancer. The sequenced DNA: TGCGCCAGCAGCTTGTGGGGGGCGAGCGGGGAGCTGTTTTTT. This is translated as CASSLWGASGELFF.